This entry lists 5 T cell receptor beta chains sequenced from one sample in a study of blood T cell repertoires in COVID-19. The repertoire was sequenced with immunoSEQ multiplex PCR; TCRdb's copy has only in-frame clones and lacks some. The table includes a few hundred thousand clones, around 84% detected once. The sequenced material came from PBMCs or T cells enriched from blood (not recorded which). All receptors come from a woman in her forties or fifties who had been exposed to COVID-19.

The J gene is TRBJ1-5, the V gene TRBV5-5; no definite D call. Per the germline V gene, CDR1 is SGHKS and CDR2 is YYEKEE (reference sequence). This CDR3 contains 15 residues. V lost 2 bases to trimming and J lost 6 bases, with 15 bases between them. The CDR3 DNA is TGTGCCAGCAGCTTAATGGTGGCCGGGAGTCAGCCCCAGCATTTT. Protein: CASSLMVAGSQPQHF.

This rearrangement joins TRBV6-5 to TRBJ1-2; TRBD1 matches at 10 bases. The germline V gene has CDR1 MNHEY and CDR2 SVGAGI. The CDR3 extends over 13 amino acids. With 4 bases clipped from V and 6 bases from J, the junction kept 2 bases outside the gene matches. In nucleotides, the CDR3 is TGTGCCAGCAGTTCTGGGACAGGGGATGGCTACACCTTC. Amino acid sequence: CASSSGTGDGYTF.

The CDR3 DNA is TGTGCCAGCAGCGGAACCCTAGACAGGGGAGTGTACAATGAGCAGTTCTTC. Translating gives CASSGTLDRGVYNEQFF. The chain is built from TRBV9 and TRBJ2-1; the match to TRBD1 covers 8 bases. The CDR3 is 17 amino acids. Looked up from germline, CDR1 is SGDLS and CDR2 is YYNGEE. With 3 bases clipped from V and 4 bases from J, the junction kept 12 bases outside the gene matches.

The gene calls are TRBV5-4 and TRBJ1-1; 9 bases match TRBD1. Germline CDR1 is SGHNT and CDR2 is YYREEE (reference sequence). CDR3 size: 13 residues. Germline trimming cut 1 base from V and 11 bases from J; bases unmatched to any gene: 6. This CDR3 is CASSLSPGTGAFF. CDR3 sequence (DNA): TGTGCCAGCAGCTTGAGCCCCGGGACAGGGGCTTTCTTT. The complete variable domain, with remaining parts taken from reference TRBV5-4 and TRBJ1-1, reads ETGVTQSPTHLIKTRGQQVTLRCSSQSGHNTVSWYQQALGQGPQFIFQYYREEENGRGNFPPRFSGLQFPNYSSELNVNALELDDSALYLCASSLSPGTGAFFGQGTRLTVV.

This sequence joins TRBV6-5 and TRBJ2-7; D might be TRBD2 (5 bases). The germline CDR1 and CDR2 sequences are MNHEY and SVGAGI. V lost 3 bases, J lost 0 bases, and 12 bases lay in between. The CDR3 spans 15 residues. This CDR3 is CASSYGSGSSYEQYF. The CDR3 DNA reads TGTGCCAGCAGTTATGGGTCGGGGAGCTCCTACGAGCAGTACTTC.